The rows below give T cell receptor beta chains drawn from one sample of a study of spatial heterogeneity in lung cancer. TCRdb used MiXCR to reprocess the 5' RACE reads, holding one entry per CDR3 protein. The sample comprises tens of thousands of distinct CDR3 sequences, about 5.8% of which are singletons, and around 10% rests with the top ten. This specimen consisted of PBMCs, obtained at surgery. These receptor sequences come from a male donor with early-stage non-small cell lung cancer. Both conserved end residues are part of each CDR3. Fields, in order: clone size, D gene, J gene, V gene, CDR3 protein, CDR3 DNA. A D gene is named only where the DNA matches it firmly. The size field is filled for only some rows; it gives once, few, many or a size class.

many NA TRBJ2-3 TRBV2 CASKKLSGAMNTQYF TGTGCCAGCAAGAAACTTAGCGGCGCAATGAATACGCAGTATTTT
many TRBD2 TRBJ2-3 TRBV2 CAGTGTSGFSTDTQYF TGTGCGGGGACCGGGACTAGCGGGTTCAGCACAGATACGCAGTATTTT
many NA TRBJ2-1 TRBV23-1 CASSPSRRGREQFF TGCGCCAGCAGTCCCTCTCGGAGGGGGAGAGAGCAGTTCTTC
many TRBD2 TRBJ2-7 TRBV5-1 CASRLREGAYEQYF TGCGCCAGCAGACTCCGGGAGGGTGCTTACGAGCAGTACTTC
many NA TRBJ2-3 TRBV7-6 CASSLAGRGSLDTQYF TGTGCCAGCAGCTTAGCGGGACGAGGTAGTTTAGATACGCAGTATTTT
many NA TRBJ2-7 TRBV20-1 CSASPRVSSYEQYF TGCAGTGCTAGCCCTAGGGTGAGCTCCTACGAGCAGTACTTC
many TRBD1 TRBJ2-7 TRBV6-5 CASTPRDDRGSYEQYF TGTGCCAGCACCCCGCGAGATGACAGGGGGTCCTACGAGCAGTACTTC
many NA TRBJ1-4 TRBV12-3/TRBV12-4 CASSSQIKGEKLFF TGTGCCAGCAGTTCCCAGATAAAGGGCGAAAAACTGTTTTTT
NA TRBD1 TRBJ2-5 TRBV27 CASRPWGTGELETQYF TGTGCCAGCAGACCCTGGGGGACAGGTGAATTAGAGACCCAGTACTTC
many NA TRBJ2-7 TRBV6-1 CASSAVGTGLGEQYF TGTGCCAGCAGTGCCGTCGGTACAGGCCTCGGGGAGCAGTACTTC
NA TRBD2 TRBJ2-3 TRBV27 CASKTSGALDTQYF TGTGCCAGCAAGACTAGCGGGGCCCTCGATACGCAGTATTTT
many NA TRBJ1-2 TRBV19 CASSKPGTERFYGYTF TGTGCCAGTAGTAAACCCGGGACCGAGCGGTTCTATGGCTACACCTTC
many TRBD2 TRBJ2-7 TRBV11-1 CASSLERGFSYEQYF TGTGCCAGCAGCTTAGAGCGGGGGTTCTCCTACGAGCAGTACTTC
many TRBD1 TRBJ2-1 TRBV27 CASRRQGAGANEQFF TGTGCCAGCAGACGACAGGGGGCCGGGGCTAATGAGCAGTTCTTC
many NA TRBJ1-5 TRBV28 CASAVRDSGYQPQHF TGTGCCAGCGCTGTACGCGACAGCGGATATCAGCCCCAGCATTTT
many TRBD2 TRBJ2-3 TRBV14 CASGTSGRDTQYF TGTGCCAGCGGGACTAGCGGGAGAGATACGCAGTATTTT
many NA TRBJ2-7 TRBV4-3 CASSPGAGNTYEQYF TGCGCCAGCAGCCCGGGGGCGGGGAACACCTACGAGCAGTACTTC
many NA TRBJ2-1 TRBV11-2 CASSSRGSQGGEQFF TGTGCCAGCAGCTCCCGGGGCTCCCAGGGCGGTGAGCAGTTCTTC
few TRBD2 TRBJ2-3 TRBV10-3 CAIRPSGSDTDTQYF TGTGCCATCAGACCTAGCGGGAGTGACACAGATACGCAGTATTTT
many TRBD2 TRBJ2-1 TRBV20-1 CSAGPGLAGGLSRNEQFF TGCAGTGCTGGGCCGGGACTAGCGGGAGGGTTGTCTCGGAATGAGCAGTTCTTC
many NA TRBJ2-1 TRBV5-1 CASSFAENEQFF TGCGCCAGCAGCTTTGCGGAGAATGAGCAGTTCTTC
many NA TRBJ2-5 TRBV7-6 CASSLSQPRGIETQYF TGTGCCAGCAGCTTATCCCAACCTCGGGGGATAGAGACCCAGTACTTC
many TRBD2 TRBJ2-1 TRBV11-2 CASSRPPGLVNEQFF TGTGCCAGCAGCCGACCACCGGGACTAGTTAATGAGCAGTTCTTC
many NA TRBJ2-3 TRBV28 CASSSLAMPTDTQYF TGTGCCAGCAGTTCCCTAGCGATGCCCACAGATACGCAGTATTTT
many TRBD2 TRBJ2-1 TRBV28 CASSLGVAGYNEQFF TGTGCCAGCAGTTTGGGAGTAGCGGGTTACAATGAGCAGTTCTTC
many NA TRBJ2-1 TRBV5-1 CASSRGWIADRDEQFF TGCGCCAGCAGCAGAGGGTGGATAGCGGATAGGGATGAGCAGTTCTTC
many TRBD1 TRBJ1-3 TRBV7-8 CASSAGTGSGNTIYF TGTGCCAGCAGCGCCGGGACAGGTAGCGGAAACACCATATATTTT
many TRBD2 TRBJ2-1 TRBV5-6 CASSRAWTSEYNEQFF TGTGCCAGCAGCCGGGCTTGGACTAGCGAATACAATGAGCAGTTCTTC
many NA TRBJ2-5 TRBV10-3 CAISGLAQETQYF TGTGCCATCAGTGGGCTAGCGCAAGAGACCCAGTACTTC
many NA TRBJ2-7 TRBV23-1 CASSQVVGTHYEQYF TGCGCCAGCAGTCAAGTGGTAGGGACGCACTACGAGCAGTACTTC
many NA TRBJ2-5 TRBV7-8 CASSLRRFQETQYF TGTGCCAGCAGCCTGAGGCGGTTTCAAGAGACCCAGTACTTC
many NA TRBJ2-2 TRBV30 CAWSGGFTGELFF TGTGCCTGGAGTGGCGGGTTCACCGGGGAGCTGTTTTTT
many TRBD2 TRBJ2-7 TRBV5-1 CASSHARGTIPYEQYF TGCGCCAGCAGCCACGCCCGAGGGACTATCCCCTACGAGCAGTACTTC
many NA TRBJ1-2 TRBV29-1 CSGGTDYGYTF TGCAGCGGAGGGACGGATTATGGCTACACCTTC
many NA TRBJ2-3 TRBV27 CASSSRKGADTQYF TGTGCCAGCAGTTCCCGGAAAGGTGCGGATACGCAGTATTTT
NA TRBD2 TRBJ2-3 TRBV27 CASSILAGDTDTQYF TGTGCCAGCAGTATACTAGCGGGCGACACAGATACGCAGTATTTT
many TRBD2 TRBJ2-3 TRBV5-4 CASTTWTSGAADTQYF TGTGCCAGCACCACGTGGACTAGCGGGGCGGCGGATACGCAGTATTTT
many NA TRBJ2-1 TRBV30 CAWSSGSGSYNEQFF TGTGCCTGGAGTAGCGGCAGTGGCTCCTACAATGAGCAGTTCTTC
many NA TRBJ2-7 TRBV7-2 CASSPLDLAYEQYF TGTGCCAGCAGCCCCTTGGACTTAGCCTACGAGCAGTACTTC
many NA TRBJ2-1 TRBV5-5 CASSPVVGYNEQFF TGTGCCAGCAGCCCTGTGGTAGGTTACAATGAGCAGTTCTTC